Listed below are T cell receptor beta chains from one sample, sequenced in a study of blood T cells in healthy people across ages. TCRdb ran MiXCR on the 5' RACE reads and lists one entry per CDR3 protein. There are around 1,000,000 distinct CDR3 sequences in the sample; under 30% occur only once, and approximately 0.71% lies in the top ten. This sample also appeared in a second study, on T cells of mothers and their children.

Material: blood. The origin of the receptors is a girl between 2 and 10 years old in good health. Each CDR3 is given without its conserved first and last residue.

j_call: TRBJ1-2
v_call: TRBV19
cdr3_aa: ASSIDRTGANYGYT

j_call: TRBJ2-1
v_call: TRBV7-2
cdr3_aa: ASSERTSGLYNEQF

j_call: -
v_call: TRBV6-2/TRBV6-3
cdr3_aa: ASSSGMGLDYEQY

j_call: TRBJ2-3
v_call: TRBV20-1
cdr3_aa: SARSDQIAGDEDTQY

j_call: TRBJ2-5
v_call: TRBV20-1
cdr3_aa: SAPQGWETQY

j_call: TRBJ1-6
v_call: TRBV4-1
cdr3_aa: ASSQGPWQGRNSPLH

j_call: TRBJ2-5
v_call: TRBV9
cdr3_aa: ASSIRDRVGETQY

j_call: TRBJ1-1
v_call: TRBV10-1
cdr3_aa: ASSPDPENTEAF

j_call: TRBJ2-3
v_call: TRBV4-3
cdr3_aa: ASSQVWRMGQTDTQY

j_call: TRBJ2-4
v_call: TRBV3-1
cdr3_aa: ASSQDERRKY

j_call: -
v_call: TRBV12-3/TRBV12-4
cdr3_aa: ASSLEEDRAQF

j_call: TRBJ2-2
v_call: TRBV12-3/TRBV12-4
cdr3_aa: ASRSTGAGVIGELF

j_call: TRBJ2-1
v_call: TRBV11-1
cdr3_aa: ASSLASPVDEQF

j_call: TRBJ2-7
v_call: TRBV20-1
cdr3_aa: SAIPGLADYEQY

j_call: TRBJ1-2
v_call: TRBV9
cdr3_aa: ASSSAGRSLGYT

j_call: TRBJ1-1
v_call: TRBV12-3/TRBV12-4
cdr3_aa: ASSPQGRETEAF

j_call: TRBJ1-6
v_call: TRBV12-3/TRBV12-4
cdr3_aa: ASSSQGSNSPLH

j_call: TRBJ1-1
v_call: TRBV19
cdr3_aa: ASSIQDTEAF

j_call: -
v_call: TRBV2
cdr3_aa: AWALLQGEQY

j_call: -
v_call: TRBV12-3/TRBV12-4
cdr3_aa: ANSFVDRGEQF

j_call: TRBJ2-5
v_call: TRBV7-2
cdr3_aa: ASSSRGGFETQY

j_call: TRBJ2-7
v_call: TRBV6-1
cdr3_aa: ASSDLTGRVDEQY

j_call: TRBJ2-5
v_call: TRBV24-1
cdr3_aa: ATSVGGSRLF

j_call: TRBJ2-7
v_call: TRBV20-1
cdr3_aa: SASGWATSSVGEQY

j_call: -
v_call: TRBV4-1
cdr3_aa: ASSHPGLANEQY

j_call: TRBJ2-1
v_call: TRBV4-1
cdr3_aa: ASRVRISSYNEQF

j_call: TRBJ2-1
v_call: TRBV5-6
cdr3_aa: ASSLKRTYYNEQF

j_call: TRBJ2-5
v_call: TRBV29-1
cdr3_aa: SVHLGGEETQY

j_call: TRBJ1-5
v_call: TRBV6-5
cdr3_aa: ASSYSTGQPQH

j_call: TRBJ2-5
v_call: TRBV27
cdr3_aa: ASSFDLETGPPGGETQY

j_call: TRBJ2-1
v_call: TRBV29-1
cdr3_aa: SVGGLKADNEQF

j_call: TRBJ1-4
v_call: TRBV18
cdr3_aa: ASSPQSPLGEKLF

j_call: TRBJ1-1
v_call: TRBV7-3
cdr3_aa: ASRGHGMAEAF

j_call: TRBJ1-3
v_call: TRBV19
cdr3_aa: ASHNHNTIY

j_call: -
v_call: TRBV12-3/TRBV12-4
cdr3_aa: ASSLVSGDMRNEQF

j_call: TRBJ2-2
v_call: TRBV4-2
cdr3_aa: ASSQDSTGLTGELF

j_call: TRBJ2-3
v_call: TRBV6-1
cdr3_aa: ASSAWPNTQY

j_call: TRBJ2-5
v_call: TRBV7-2
cdr3_aa: ASSFGGPGETQY

j_call: TRBJ2-7
v_call: TRBV4-2
cdr3_aa: ASSQGPGQGVYEQY

j_call: TRBJ1-2
v_call: TRBV7-8
cdr3_aa: ASSLDARHIYGYT

j_call: TRBJ2-3
v_call: TRBV21-1
cdr3_aa: ASSPAEITDTQY

j_call: TRBJ1-1
v_call: TRBV19
cdr3_aa: ASTPSSGTEAF

j_call: TRBJ2-1
v_call: TRBV7-8
cdr3_aa: ASSSARTGSYNEQF

j_call: TRBJ2-7
v_call: TRBV7-9
cdr3_aa: ASSFGSGSYEQY

j_call: TRBJ2-2
v_call: TRBV15
cdr3_aa: ATSRVNSPNTGELF